This T cell receptor beta chain was recovered during a study of blood T cell repertoires in COVID-19. Study-wide context: Donors in the United States, Italy and Spain gave samples during acute or convalescent COVID-19.

Generated by immunoSEQ multiplex PCR, the TCRdb table keeps only in-frame clones and is missing some. The profile shows fewer than 350,000 clones, 80% to 95% of them singletons. Germline lookup yields CDR1 MNHEY and CDR2 SVGAGI. The CDR3 covers 15 residues. V was shortened by 6 bases and J by 1 base, with 13 bases between the two germline ends. The rearrangement uses TRBV6-5 and TRBJ1-5; TRBD1 might be the D (5 bases). The clonotype comes from a man between 35 and 55 years old who had been exposed to COVID-19. Sequencing input: PBMCs or T cells enriched from blood (not recorded which). CDR3 nucleotide sequence: TGTGCCAGCAGGCTGAAGGGGCCCAGCAATCAGCCCCAGCATTTT. Protein sequence: CASRLKGPSNQPQHF.